These T cell receptor beta chains were read from a single sample in a study of T cells after yellow fever vaccination. One entry per CDR3 protein results from TCRdb running MiXCR on the 5' RACE reads. Of about 300,000 distinct CDR3 sequences in the sample, 4% were seen once. Specimen: PBMCs, collected 5 days after the yellow fever booster vaccination. Source of these receptors: a man aged 18-30 years who received the YFV17D yellow fever vaccine. Each CDR3 is given with its conserved first and last residue. Fields, in order: J gene, V gene, clone size, D gene, CDR3 DNA, CDR3 protein. A D gene is named only where the DNA matches it firmly. A clone size is listed for some rows: how often the clone was seen (once, few, many), or a class if it is expanded.

J: TRBJ1-1; V: TRBV6-6; size: few; D: TRBD1; DNA: TGTGCCAGCAGTTACTCGCAGCAGGGGGCCGCGAACACTGAAGCTTTCTTT; CDR3: CASSYSQQGAANTEAFF
J: TRBJ1-1; V: TRBV7-9; size: few; D: TRBD1; DNA: TGTGCCAGCAGCTTCCACAGGGGCCTGAACACTGAAGCTTTCTTT; CDR3: CASSFHRGLNTEAFF
J: TRBJ1-5; V: TRBV4-3; size: few; D: NA; DNA: TGCGCCAGCAGCCATCGCTATCGGGGGGATAATCAGCCCCAGCATTTT; CDR3: CASSHRYRGDNQPQHF
J: TRBJ2-1; V: TRBV18; size: many; D: NA; DNA: TGTGCCAGCTCACGGCAAAAAAGTGAGCAGTTCTTC; CDR3: CASSRQKSEQFF
J: TRBJ2-7; V: TRBV7-9; size: NA; D: TRBD2; DNA: TGTGCCAGCAGCTTAGCCGGACTAGGATTGGGCTACGAGCAGTACTTC; CDR3: CASSLAGLGLGYEQYF
J: TRBJ1-2; V: TRBV7-2; size: NA; D: NA; DNA: TGTGCCAGCAGCTTAGAGGTCTGGGGGGCGGATGGCTACACCTTC; CDR3: CASSLEVWGADGYTF
J: TRBJ1-4; V: TRBV30; size: NA; D: NA; DNA: TGTGCCTGGAGTGCAACAGGTTGGAATGAAAAACTGTTTTTT; CDR3: CAWSATGWNEKLFF
J: TRBJ2-3; V: TRBV6-2/TRBV6-3; size: NA; D: TRBD2; DNA: TGTGCCAGCAGCCCCTTCCGGGGGGATCAAAGAACGCAGTATTTT; CDR3: CASSPFRGDQRTQYF
J: TRBJ2-3; V: TRBV27; size: few; D: NA; DNA: TGTGCCAGCAGGGTCCGGGGCAAAACAGATACGCAGTATTTT; CDR3: CASRVRGKTDTQYF
J: TRBJ2-2; V: TRBV25-1; size: NA; D: NA; DNA: TGTGCCAGCAGGAGAGCGGGGAACACCGGGGAGCTGTTTTTT; CDR3: CASRRAGNTGELFF
J: TRBJ2-6; V: TRBV6-2/TRBV6-3; size: once; D: TRBD1; DNA: TGTGCCAGCAGTACGCCTCGGACAGGGCAAGTGGTGACTGGGGCCAACGTCCTGACTTTC; CDR3: CASSTPRTGQVVTGANVLTF
J: TRBJ2-7; V: TRBV6-2/TRBV6-3; size: few; D: TRBD1; DNA: TGTGCCAGCAACTATGCCCGGGACAGGACCTACGAGCAGTACTTC; CDR3: CASNYARDRTYEQYF
J: TRBJ1-1; V: TRBV19; size: NA; D: NA; DNA: TGTGCCAGTAATAACCAGGGCGGCACTGAAGCTTTCTTT; CDR3: CASNNQGGTEAFF
J: TRBJ2-3; V: TRBV5-4; size: NA; D: NA; DNA: TGTGCCAGCAGCTTAAGAGTATACACAGATACGCAGTATTTT; CDR3: CASSLRVYTDTQYF
J: TRBJ1-5; V: TRBV19; size: few; D: NA; DNA: TGTGCCAGTAGTAGGACTGAGCTTAGCAATCAGCCCCAGCATTTT; CDR3: CASSRTELSNQPQHF
J: TRBJ1-4; V: TRBV6-5; size: many; D: NA; DNA: TGTGCCAGCAGTTACGCGGGACCGGGAAGGGGACTGTTTTTT; CDR3: CASSYAGPGRGLFF
J: TRBJ1-1; V: TRBV19; size: NA; D: NA; DNA: TGTGCCAGTAGCGAAGGACAGACTATGAACACTGAAGCTTTCTTT; CDR3: CASSEGQTMNTEAFF
J: TRBJ2-1; V: TRBV20-1; size: few; D: NA; DNA: TGCAGTGCTAGAGAGAGGGGCCAGAGGCAGTTCTTC; CDR3: CSARERGQRQFF
J: TRBJ2-5; V: TRBV27; size: few; D: TRBD2; DNA: TGTGCCAGCAGTTCGTCGGGGGGGGTGGAGACCCAGTACTTC; CDR3: CASSSSGGVETQYF
J: TRBJ2-3; V: TRBV5-4; size: few; D: NA; DNA: TGTGCCAGCAGCCCGACCATTCTGAAAACGAATACGCAGTATTTT; CDR3: CASSPTILKTNTQYF
J: TRBJ1-5; V: TRBV4-2; size: few; D: TRBD1; DNA: TGTGCCAGCAGCCAAGATTCAGGGGGAGGGCAGCCCCAGCATTTT; CDR3: CASSQDSGGGQPQHF